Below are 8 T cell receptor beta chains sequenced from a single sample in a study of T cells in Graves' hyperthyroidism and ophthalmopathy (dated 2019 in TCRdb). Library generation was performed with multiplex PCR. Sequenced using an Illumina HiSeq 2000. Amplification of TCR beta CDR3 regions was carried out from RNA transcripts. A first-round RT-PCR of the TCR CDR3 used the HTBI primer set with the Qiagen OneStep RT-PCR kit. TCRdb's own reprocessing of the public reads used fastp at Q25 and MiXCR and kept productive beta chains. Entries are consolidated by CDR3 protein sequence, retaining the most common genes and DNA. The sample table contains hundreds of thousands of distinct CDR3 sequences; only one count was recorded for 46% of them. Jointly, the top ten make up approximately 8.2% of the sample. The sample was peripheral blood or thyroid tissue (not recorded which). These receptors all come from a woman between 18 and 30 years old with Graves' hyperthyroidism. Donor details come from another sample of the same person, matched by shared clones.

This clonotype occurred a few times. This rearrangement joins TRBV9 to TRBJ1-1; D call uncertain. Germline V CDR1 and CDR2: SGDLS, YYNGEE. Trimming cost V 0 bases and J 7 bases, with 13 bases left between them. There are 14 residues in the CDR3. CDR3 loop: CASSVGPGTIEAFF. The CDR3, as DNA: TGTGCCAGCAGCGTAGGACCGGGAACCATTGAAGCTTTCTTT. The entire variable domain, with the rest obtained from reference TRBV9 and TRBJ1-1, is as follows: DSGVTQTPKHLITATGQRVTLRCSPRSGDLSVYWYQQSLDQGLQFLIQYYNGEERAKGNILERFSAQQFPDLHSELNLSSLELGDSALYFCASSVGPGTIEAFFGQGTRLTVV.

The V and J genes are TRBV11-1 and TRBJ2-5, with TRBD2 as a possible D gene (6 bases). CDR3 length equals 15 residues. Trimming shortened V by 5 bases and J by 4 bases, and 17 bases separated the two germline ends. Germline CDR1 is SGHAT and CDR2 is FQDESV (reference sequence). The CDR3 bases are TGTGCCAGCAGCCATGAGGCGGGGATGTTAGAGACCCAGTACTTC. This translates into CASSHEAGMLETQYF.

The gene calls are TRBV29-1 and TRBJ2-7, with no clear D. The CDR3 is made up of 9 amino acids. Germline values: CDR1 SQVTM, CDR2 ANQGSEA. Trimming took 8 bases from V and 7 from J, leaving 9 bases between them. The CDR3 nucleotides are TGCAGCCCCTCGACAGAGCAGTACTTC. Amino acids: CSPSTEQYF.

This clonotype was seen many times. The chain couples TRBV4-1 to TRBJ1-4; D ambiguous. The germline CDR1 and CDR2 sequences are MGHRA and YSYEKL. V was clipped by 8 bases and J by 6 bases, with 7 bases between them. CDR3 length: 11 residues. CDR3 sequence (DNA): TGCGCCAGCGGGAATGATGAAAAACTGTTTTTT. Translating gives CASGNDEKLFF.

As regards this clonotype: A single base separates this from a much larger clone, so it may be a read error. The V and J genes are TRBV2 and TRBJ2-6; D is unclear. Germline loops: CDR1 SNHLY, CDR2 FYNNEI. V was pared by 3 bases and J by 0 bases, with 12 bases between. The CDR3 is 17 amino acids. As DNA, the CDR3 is TGTGCCAGCAGTGATCCCAGACGGCTCTCTGGGGCCAACGTCCTGACTTTC. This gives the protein CASSDPRRLSGANVLTF. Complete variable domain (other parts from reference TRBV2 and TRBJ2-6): EPEVTQTPSHQVTQMGQEVILRCVPISNHLYFYWYRQILGQKVEFLVSFYNNEISEKSEIFDDQFSVERPDGSNFTLKIRSTKLEDSAMYFCASSDPRRLSGANVLTFGAGSRLTVL.

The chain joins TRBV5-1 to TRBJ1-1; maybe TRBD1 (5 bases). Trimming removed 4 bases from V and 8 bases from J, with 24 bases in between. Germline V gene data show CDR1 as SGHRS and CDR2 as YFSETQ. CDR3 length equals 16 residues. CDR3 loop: CASSPNAGTDANEAFF. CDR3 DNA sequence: TGCGCCAGCAGCCCTAATGCCGGGACCGACGCCAACGAAGCTTTCTTT.

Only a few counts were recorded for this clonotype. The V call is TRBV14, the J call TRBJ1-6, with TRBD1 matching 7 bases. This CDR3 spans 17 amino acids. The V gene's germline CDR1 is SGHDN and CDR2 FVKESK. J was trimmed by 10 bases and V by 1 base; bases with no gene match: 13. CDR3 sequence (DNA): TGTGCCAGCAGCCAAGTACGGCCCGGGACAGAGGCATCACCCCTCCACTTT. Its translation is CASSQVRPGTEASPLHF. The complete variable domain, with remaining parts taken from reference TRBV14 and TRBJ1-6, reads EAGVTQFPSHSVIEKGQTVTLRCDPISGHDNLYWYRRVMGKEIKFLLHFVKESKQDESGMPNNRFLAERTGGTYSTLKVQPAELEDSGVYFCASSQVRPGTEASPLHFGNGTRLTVT.

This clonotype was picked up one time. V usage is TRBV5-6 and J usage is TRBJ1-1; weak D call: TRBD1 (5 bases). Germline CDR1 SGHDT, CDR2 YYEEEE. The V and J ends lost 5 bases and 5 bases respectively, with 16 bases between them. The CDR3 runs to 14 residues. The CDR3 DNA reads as TGTGCCAGCAGGGGGGGGGTGAGGGGTACTGAAGCTTTCTTT. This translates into CASRGGVRGTEAFF.